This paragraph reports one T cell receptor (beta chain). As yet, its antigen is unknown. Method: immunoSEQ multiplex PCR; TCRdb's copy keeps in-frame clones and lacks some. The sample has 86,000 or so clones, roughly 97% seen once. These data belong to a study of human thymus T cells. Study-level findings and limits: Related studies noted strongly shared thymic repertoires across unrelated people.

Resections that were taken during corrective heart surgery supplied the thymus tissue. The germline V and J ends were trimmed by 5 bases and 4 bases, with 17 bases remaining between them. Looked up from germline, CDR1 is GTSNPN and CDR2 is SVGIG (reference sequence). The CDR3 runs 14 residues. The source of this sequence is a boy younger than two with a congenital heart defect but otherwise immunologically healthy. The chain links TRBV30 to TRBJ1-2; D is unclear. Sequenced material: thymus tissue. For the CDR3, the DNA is TGTGCCTGGGCTTCAGTTGAATCCGGCTATGGCTACACCTTC. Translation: CAWASVESGYGYTF.